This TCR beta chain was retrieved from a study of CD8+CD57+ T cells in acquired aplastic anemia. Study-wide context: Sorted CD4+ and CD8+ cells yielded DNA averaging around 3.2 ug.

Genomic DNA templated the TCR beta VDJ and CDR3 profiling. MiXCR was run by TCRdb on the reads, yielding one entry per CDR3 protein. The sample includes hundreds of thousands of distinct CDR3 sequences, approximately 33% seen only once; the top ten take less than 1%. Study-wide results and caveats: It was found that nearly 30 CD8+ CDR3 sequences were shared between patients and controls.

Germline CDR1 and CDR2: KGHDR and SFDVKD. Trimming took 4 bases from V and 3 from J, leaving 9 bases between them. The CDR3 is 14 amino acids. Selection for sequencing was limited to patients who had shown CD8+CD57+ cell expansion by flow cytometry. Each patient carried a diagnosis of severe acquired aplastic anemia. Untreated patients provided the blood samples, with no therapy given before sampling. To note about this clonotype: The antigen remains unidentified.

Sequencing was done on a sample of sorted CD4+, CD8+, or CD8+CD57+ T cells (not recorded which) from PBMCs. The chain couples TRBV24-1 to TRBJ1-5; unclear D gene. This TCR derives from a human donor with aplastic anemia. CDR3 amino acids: CATSDKRVNQPQHF. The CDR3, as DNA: TGTGCCACCAGTGACAAAAGGGTCAATCAGCCCCAGCATTTT.